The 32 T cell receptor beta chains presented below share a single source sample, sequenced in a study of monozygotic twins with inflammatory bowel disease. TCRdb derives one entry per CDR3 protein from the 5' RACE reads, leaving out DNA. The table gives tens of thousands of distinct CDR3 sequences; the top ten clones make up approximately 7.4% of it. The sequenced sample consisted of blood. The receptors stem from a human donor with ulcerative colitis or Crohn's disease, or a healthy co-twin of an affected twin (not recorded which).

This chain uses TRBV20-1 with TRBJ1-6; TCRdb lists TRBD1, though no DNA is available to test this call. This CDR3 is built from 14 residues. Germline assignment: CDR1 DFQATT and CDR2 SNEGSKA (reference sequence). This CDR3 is CSASTGPYNSPLHF.

CDR3 sequence reads: CASSFMGSGNTIYF. The chain is built from TRBV12-3 or TRBV12-4 and TRBJ1-3. The CDR3 runs 14 residues.

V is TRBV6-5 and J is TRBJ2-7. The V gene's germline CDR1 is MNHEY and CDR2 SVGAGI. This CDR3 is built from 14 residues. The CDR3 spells CASSLDRGPYEQYF.

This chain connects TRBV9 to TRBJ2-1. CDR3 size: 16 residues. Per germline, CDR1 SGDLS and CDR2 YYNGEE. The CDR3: CASSVEAGSSYNEQFF.

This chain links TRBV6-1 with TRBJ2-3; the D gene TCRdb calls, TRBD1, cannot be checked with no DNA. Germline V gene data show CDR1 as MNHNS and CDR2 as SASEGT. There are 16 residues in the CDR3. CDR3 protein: CASGPGAGGRTDTQYF.

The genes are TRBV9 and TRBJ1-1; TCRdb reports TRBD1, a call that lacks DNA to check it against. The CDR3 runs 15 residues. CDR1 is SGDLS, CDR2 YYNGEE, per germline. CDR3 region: CASSGNRGPNTEAFF.

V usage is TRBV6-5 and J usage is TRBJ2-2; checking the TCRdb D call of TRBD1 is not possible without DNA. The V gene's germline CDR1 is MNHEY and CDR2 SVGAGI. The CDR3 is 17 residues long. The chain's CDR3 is CASSYSGTGVQAGELFF.

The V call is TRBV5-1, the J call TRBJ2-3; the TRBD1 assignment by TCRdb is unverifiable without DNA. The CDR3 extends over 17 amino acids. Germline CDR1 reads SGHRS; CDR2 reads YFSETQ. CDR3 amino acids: CASSKKGTGAAADTQYF.

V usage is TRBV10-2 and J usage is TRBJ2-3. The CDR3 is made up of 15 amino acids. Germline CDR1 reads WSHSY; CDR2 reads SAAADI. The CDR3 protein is CASSDIGTRPDTQYF.

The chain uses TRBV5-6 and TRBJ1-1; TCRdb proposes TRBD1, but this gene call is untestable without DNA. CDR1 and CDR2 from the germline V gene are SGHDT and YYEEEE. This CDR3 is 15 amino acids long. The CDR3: CASSSPGQGGTEAFF.

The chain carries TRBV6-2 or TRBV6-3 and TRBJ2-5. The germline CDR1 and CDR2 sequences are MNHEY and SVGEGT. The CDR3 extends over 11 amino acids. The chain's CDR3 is CASSQDRTQYF.

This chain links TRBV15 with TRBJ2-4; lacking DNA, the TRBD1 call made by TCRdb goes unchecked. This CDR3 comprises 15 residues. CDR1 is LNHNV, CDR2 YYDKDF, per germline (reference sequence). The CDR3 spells CATSRDQGPGNIQYF.

The CDR3 sequence is CASSFSDTGELFF. The chain employs TRBV12-3 or TRBV12-4 and TRBJ2-2. The CDR3 has 13 residues.

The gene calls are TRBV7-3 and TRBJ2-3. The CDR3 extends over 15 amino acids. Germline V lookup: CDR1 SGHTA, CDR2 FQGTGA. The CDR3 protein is CASSSRRRGGDTQYF.

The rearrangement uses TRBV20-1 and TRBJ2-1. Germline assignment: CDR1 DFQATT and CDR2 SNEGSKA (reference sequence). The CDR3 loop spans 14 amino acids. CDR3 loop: CSATSLVWDNEQFF.

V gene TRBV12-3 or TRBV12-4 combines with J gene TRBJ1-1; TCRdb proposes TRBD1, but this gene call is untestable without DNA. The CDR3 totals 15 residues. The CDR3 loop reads CASRISGQRDTEAFF.

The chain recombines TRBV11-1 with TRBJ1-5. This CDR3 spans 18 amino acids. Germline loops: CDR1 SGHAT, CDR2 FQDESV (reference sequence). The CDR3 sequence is CASSLGTGFIGYGQPQHF.

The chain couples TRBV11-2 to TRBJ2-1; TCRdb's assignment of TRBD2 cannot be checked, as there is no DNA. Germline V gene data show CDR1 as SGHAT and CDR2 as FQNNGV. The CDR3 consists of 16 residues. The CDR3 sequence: CASSLSLAGAYNEQFF.

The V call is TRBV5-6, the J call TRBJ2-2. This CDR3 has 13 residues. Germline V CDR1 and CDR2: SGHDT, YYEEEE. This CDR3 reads CASSPWNTGELFF.

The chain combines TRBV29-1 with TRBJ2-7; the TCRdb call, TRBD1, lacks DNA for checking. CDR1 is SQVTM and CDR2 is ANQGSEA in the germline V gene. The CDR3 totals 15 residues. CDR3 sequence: CSVEVRDRGDYEQYF.

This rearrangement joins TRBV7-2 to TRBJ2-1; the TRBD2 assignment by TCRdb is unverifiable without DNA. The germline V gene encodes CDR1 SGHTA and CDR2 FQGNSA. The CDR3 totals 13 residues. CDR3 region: CASSYIAGGLQFF.

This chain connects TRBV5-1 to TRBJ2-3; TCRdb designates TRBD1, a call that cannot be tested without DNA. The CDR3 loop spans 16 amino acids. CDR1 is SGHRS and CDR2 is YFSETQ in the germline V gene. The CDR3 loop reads CASSLAGTGGTDTQYF.

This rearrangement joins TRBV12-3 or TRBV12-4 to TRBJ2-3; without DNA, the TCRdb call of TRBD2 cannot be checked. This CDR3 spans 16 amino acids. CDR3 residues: CVSSPLLVAGTDTQYF.

The CDR3 sequence is CASSRQSLNYGYTF. The chain has TRBV12-3 or TRBV12-4 and TRBJ1-2; TCRdb reports TRBD1, a call that lacks DNA to check it against. The CDR3 has 14 residues.

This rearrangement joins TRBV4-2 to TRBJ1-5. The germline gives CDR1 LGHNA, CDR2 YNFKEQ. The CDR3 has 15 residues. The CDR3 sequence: CASSQDRRSGQPQHF.

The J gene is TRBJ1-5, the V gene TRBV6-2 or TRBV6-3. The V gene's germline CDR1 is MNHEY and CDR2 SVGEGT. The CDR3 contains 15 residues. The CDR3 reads CASSYGQNSNQPQHF.

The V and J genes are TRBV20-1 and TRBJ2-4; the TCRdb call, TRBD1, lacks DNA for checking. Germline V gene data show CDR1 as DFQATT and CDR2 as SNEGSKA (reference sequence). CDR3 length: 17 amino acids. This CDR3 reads CSAPAGVRGVGQNIQYF.

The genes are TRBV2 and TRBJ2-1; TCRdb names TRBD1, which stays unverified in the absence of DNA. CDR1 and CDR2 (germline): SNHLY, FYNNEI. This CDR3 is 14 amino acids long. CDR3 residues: CASSGGQGVGEQFF. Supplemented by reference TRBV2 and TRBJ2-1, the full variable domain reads EPEVTQTPSHQVTQMGQEVILRCVPISNHLYFYWYRQILGQKVEFLVSFYNNEISEKSEIFDDQFSVERPDGSNFTLKIRSTKLEDSAMYFCASSGGQGVGEQFFGPGTRLTVL.

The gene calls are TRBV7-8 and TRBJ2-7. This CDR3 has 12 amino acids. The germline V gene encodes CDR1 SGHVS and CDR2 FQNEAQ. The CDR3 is CASSLSVYEQYF.

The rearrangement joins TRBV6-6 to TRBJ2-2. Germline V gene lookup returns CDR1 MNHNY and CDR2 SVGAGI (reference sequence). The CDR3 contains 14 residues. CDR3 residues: CASSLDKNTGELFF.

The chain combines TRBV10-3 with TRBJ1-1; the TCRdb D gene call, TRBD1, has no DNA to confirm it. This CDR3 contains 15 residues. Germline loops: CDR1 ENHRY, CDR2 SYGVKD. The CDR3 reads CAISESMGGWTEAFF.

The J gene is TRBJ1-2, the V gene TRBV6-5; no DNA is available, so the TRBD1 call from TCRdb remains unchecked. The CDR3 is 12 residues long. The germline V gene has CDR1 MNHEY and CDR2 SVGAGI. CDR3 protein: CASSWGDYGYTF.